One sample yielded the 27 T cell receptor beta chains listed below, sequenced in a study of blood T cell repertoires in COVID-19. Profiled with immunoSEQ multiplex PCR; TCRdb holds only in-frame clones, not every one. The sample carries 120,000 to 150,000 clones, around 84% recorded once. Material: peripheral blood. Receptors were obtained from a human donor in a cohort sampled during active COVID-19.

The chain combines TRBV7-2 with TRBJ2-7; D is undetermined. The germline V gene encodes CDR1 SGHTA and CDR2 FQGNSA. The CDR3 consists of 13 residues. Trimming pared 5 bases from V and 6 bases from J, leaving 14 bases between. The CDR3 DNA is TGTGCCAGCAGCACTACTCCGTCGGGCGAGCAGTACTTC. It is translated as CASSTTPSGEQYF.

The chain has TRBV2 and TRBJ2-7; 10 bases are shared with TRBD1. With 3 bases clipped from V and 7 bases from J, the junction kept 6 bases outside the gene matches. From germline, CDR1 is SNHLY and CDR2 FYNNEI. This CDR3 is built from 14 residues. CDR3 protein: CASSERQGAGEQYF. CDR3 DNA sequence: TGTGCCAGCAGTGAGCGACAGGGGGCGGGGGAGCAGTACTTC. Variable domain in full (rest from reference TRBV2 and TRBJ2-7): EPEVTQTPSHQVTQMGQEVILRCVPISNHLYFYWYRQILGQKVEFLVSFYNNEISEKSEIFDDQFSVERPDGSNFTLKIRSTKLEDSAMYFCASSERQGAGEQYFGPGTRLTVT.

The V and J genes are TRBV28 and TRBJ2-7, with TRBD1 identical over 7 bases. The CDR3 loop spans 14 amino acids. With V trimmed by 3 bases and J by 5 bases, 7 bases remained unmatched. Germline assignment: CDR1 MDHEN and CDR2 SYDVKM. The CDR3: CASSFGQGVHEQYF. In nucleotides, the CDR3 is TGTGCCAGCAGTTTTGGGCAGGGGGTCCACGAGCAGTACTTC. Complete variable domain (other parts from reference TRBV28 and TRBJ2-7): DVKVTQSSRYLVKRTGEKVFLECVQDMDHENMFWYRQDPGLGLRLIYFSYDVKMKEKGDIPEGYSVSREKKERFSLILESASTNQTSMYLCASSFGQGVHEQYFGPGTRLTVT.

V gene TRBV25-1 combines with J gene TRBJ1-6, with no clear D. The CDR3 runs 13 residues. The germline V gene has CDR1 MGHDK and CDR2 SYGVNS. V was clipped by 1 base and J by 8 bases, with 6 bases between them. Here the CDR3 DNA reads TGTGCCAGCAGTGAATTCAGGCATTCACCCCTCCACTTT. Amino acids: CASSEFRHSPLHF.

The CDR3: CASRPGGPSYEQYF. The CDR3 DNA follows: TGTGCCAGCAGACCAGGTGGCCCATCCTACGAGCAGTACTTC. The chain links TRBV28 to TRBJ2-7, with D unclear. The germline V and J ends were trimmed by 6 bases and 1 base, with 13 bases remaining between them. This CDR3 comprises 14 residues. Germline V CDR1 and CDR2: MDHEN, SYDVKM.

The chain employs TRBV19 and TRBJ1-2, with no clear D. The germline gives CDR1 LNHDA, CDR2 SQIVND (reference sequence). This CDR3 spans 13 amino acids. The ends were cut back, 2 bases at V and 4 bases at J, with 8 bases in the middle. As DNA, the CDR3 is TGTGCCAGTAGTATATCTAGAGGCTATGGCTACACCTTC. Translated: CASSISRGYGYTF.

The CDR3 sequence is CASRGQGPPEGPQHF. The CDR3 region has the DNA TGTGCCAGCAGGGGACAGGGGCCCCCGGAAGGGCCCCAGCATTTT. The chain couples TRBV28 to TRBJ1-5; 10 bases align to TRBD1. The CDR3 extends over 15 amino acids. Per germline, CDR1 MDHEN and CDR2 SYDVKM. Germline trimming cut 6 bases from V and 9 bases from J; bases unmatched to any gene: 11. The full variable domain, completed using reference TRBV28 and TRBJ1-5, is DVKVTQSSRYLVKRTGEKVFLECVQDMDHENMFWYRQDPGLGLRLIYFSYDVKMKEKGDIPEGYSVSREKKERFSLILESASTNQTSMYLCASRGQGPPEGPQHFGDGTRLSIL.

This clone was counted a single time. The V and J genes are TRBV23-1 and TRBJ1-1; possible D gene TRBD1, 6 bases. TRBV23-1 is an ORF for which the function is uncertain. This CDR3 is 13 amino acids long. The V and J ends lost 6 bases and 8 bases respectively, with 16 bases between them. The CDR3 DNA reads as TGCGCCAGCAGCCCTTGGGGGAGGGGGGAAGCTTTCTTT. This encodes CASSPWGRGEAFF.

Only a few counts were recorded for this clone. The rearrangement uses TRBV30 and TRBJ1-2, with 9 bases lining up with TRBD1. Germline V gene lookup returns CDR1 GTSNPN and CDR2 SVGIG (reference sequence). V shed 7 bases and J 4 bases; nucleotides not matched to a gene: 4. This CDR3 has 12 residues. The CDR3 here is CASPGQGYGYTF. DNA of the CDR3: TGTGCCTCCCCGGGACAGGGCTATGGCTACACCTTC.

This clone came up once. The chain recombines TRBV4-1 with TRBJ2-3, with 12 bases matching TRBD2. V shed 0 bases and J 4 bases; nucleotides not matched to a gene: 11. CDR3 size: 19 residues. In germline, CDR1 is MGHRA, CDR2 YSYEKL. The CDR3 DNA sequence: TGCGCCAGCAGCCAAGATAAGGCTAGCGGGAGGGCCGCAGCAGATACGCAGTATTTT. Its translation: CASSQDKASGRAAADTQYF.

The chain combines TRBV7-9 with TRBJ2-1; TRBD2 agrees at 7 bases. Germline CDR1 and CDR2: SEHNR and FQNEAQ (reference sequence). The CDR3 covers 16 residues. J gave up 11 bases and V 5 bases, and 18 bases lay outside the gene matches. CDR3 DNA sequence: TGTGCCAGCAGCCTGACGGGGGACTACCAGGGACCCCAGCAGTTCTTC. This encodes CASSLTGDYQGPQQFF.

V gene TRBV28 combines with J gene TRBJ2-1; D perhaps matches TRBD2 (6 bases). CDR3 size: 18 residues. Trimming left V 3 bases short and J 2 bases short, with 20 bases between. Germline assignment: CDR1 MDHEN and CDR2 SYDVKM. CDR3 in amino acids: CASSFPPGVAEPYNEQFF. DNA for the CDR3: TGTGCCAGCAGTTTCCCCCCCGGAGTAGCGGAGCCCTACAATGAGCAGTTCTTC.

The chain has TRBV6-5 and TRBJ2-1; TRBD2 matches 9 bases. The CDR3 consists of 14 residues. From germline, CDR1 is MNHEY and CDR2 SVGAGI. Germline trimming cut 6 bases from V and 8 bases from J; bases unmatched to any gene: 8. The CDR3, as DNA: TGTGCCAGCAGCGCGGGACTAGCCGTCGATGAGCAGTTCTTC. Amino acid sequence: CASSAGLAVDEQFF.

This chain connects TRBV6-5 to TRBJ1-1; 10 nucleotides align to TRBD1. J gave up 1 base and V 6 bases, and 2 bases lay outside the gene matches. The CDR3 is made up of 14 amino acids. CDR1 is MNHEY, CDR2 SVGAGI, per germline. CDR3 nucleotides: TGTGCCAGCAGCCGGACAGGGGGGAACACTGAAGCTTTCTTT. Amino acid sequence: CASSRTGGNTEAFF.

This clone has a handful of counts. This sequence joins TRBV6-5 and TRBJ1-4; TRBD1 might be the D (5 bases). This CDR3 spans 14 amino acids. Trimming cost V 8 bases and J 3 bases, with 13 bases left between them. Germline CDR1 and CDR2: MNHEY and SVGAGI. The CDR3: CASRLGGANEKLFF. The CDR3 DNA sequence: TGTGCCAGCCGGTTGGGGGGGGCTAATGAAAAACTGTTTTTT.

The chain uses TRBV25-1 and TRBJ2-1; 9 bases are a match to TRBD1. CDR3 length: 12 amino acids. Germline V gene sequence: CDR1 MGHDK, CDR2 SYGVNS. As DNA, the CDR3 is TGTCCTAGAGGGACAGGGCTATATGAGCAGTTCTTC. This encodes CPRGTGLYEQFF.

This clone was seen a few times. The chain joins TRBV9 to TRBJ1-5; a possible D gene is TRBD1 (6 bases). Between the trimmed V and J ends, which lost 4 bases and 7 bases, there was a span of 18 bases. The germline V gene has CDR1 SGDLS and CDR2 YYNGEE. This CDR3 is 15 amino acids long. CDR3 nucleotides: TGTGCCAGCAGCCCCTCACCTACAGGGAACCAGCCCCAGCATTTT. It specifies CASSPSPTGNQPQHF.

In DNA, the CDR3 is TGTGCCAGCAGTTACGTATTGTATCAGCCCCAGCATTTT. Translated: CASSYVLYQPQHF. V usage is TRBV6-6 and J usage is TRBJ1-5; D gene unclear. Germline assignment: CDR1 MNHNY and CDR2 SVGAGI (reference sequence). This CDR3 is 13 amino acids long. V gave up 2 bases and J gave up 5 bases, with 7 bases separating them.

This chain links TRBV4-1 with TRBJ1-4; perhaps TRBD1 as D (6 bases). CDR1 is MGHRA and CDR2 is YSYEKL in the germline V gene. The CDR3 has 16 residues. V lost 7 bases and J lost 0, with 15 bases in between. The CDR3 DNA follows: TGCGCCAGCACTCGACAGGCCTCGGCAACTAATGAAAAACTGTTTTTT. It yields the protein CASTRQASATNEKLFF.

The chain is built from TRBV19 and TRBJ2-1; D gene unclear. Germline values: CDR1 LNHDA, CDR2 SQIVND (reference sequence). This CDR3 spans 12 amino acids. The ends were cut back, 5 bases at V and 9 bases at J, with 11 bases in the middle. CDR3 residues: CASSEKLTEQFF. CDR3 sequence (DNA): TGTGCCAGTAGTGAGAAACTCACTGAGCAGTTCTTC.

This clone showed up just once. The chain recombines TRBV2 with TRBJ2-3; a weak D match, TRBD2 (6 bases). The CDR3 loop spans 16 amino acids. Trimming removed 6 bases at V and 1 base at J, with 17 bases between. The germline CDR1 and CDR2 sequences are SNHLY and FYNNEI. The CDR3 here is CASRGLLAEGTDTQYF. In DNA form, the CDR3 reads TGTGCCAGCAGGGGTTTACTAGCTGAGGGCACAGATACGCAGTATTTT.

The chain carries TRBV5-1 and TRBJ2-5; TRBD2 matches at 11 bases. Per germline, CDR1 SGHRS and CDR2 YFSETQ. The CDR3 totals 16 residues. V was clipped by 1 base and J by 2 bases; unmatched bases: 4. The CDR3 DNA is TGCGCCAGCAGCTTGTCGTTAGCGGGAGGGCAAGAGACCCAGTACTTC. Residues: CASSLSLAGGQETQYF.

This clone has just one count. The rearrangement joins TRBV9 to TRBJ2-1; no clear D gene. V was trimmed by 5 bases and J by 8 bases, leaving 14 bases between them. There are 13 residues in the CDR3. Germline V gene lookup returns CDR1 SGDLS and CDR2 YYNGEE. CDR3 coding DNA: TGTGCCAGCAGGCCTCCAGGATTCGATGAGCAGTTCTTC. Translation: CASRPPGFDEQFF. Full variable domain (outside the CDR3, taken from reference TRBV9 and TRBJ2-1): DSGVTQTPKHLITATGQRVTLRCSPRSGDLSVYWYQQSLDQGLQFLIQYYNGEERAKGNILERFSAQQFPDLHSELNLSSLELGDSALYFCASRPPGFDEQFFGPGTRLTVL.

This clone was seen only once. Other nucleotide sequences in the sample specify the same CDR3. This sequence joins TRBV3-1 (or the pseudogene TRBV3-2) and TRBJ2-7; maybe TRBD2 (6 bases). The CDR3 length is 14 residues. V was cut by 4 bases and J by 0 bases, with 10 bases left in between. Germline V CDR1 and CDR2: LGHDT, YNNKEL (reference sequence). CDR3 nucleotide sequence: TGTGCCAGCAGCCCTCGGGACTCCTCCTACGAGCAGTACTTC. This sequence encodes CASSPRDSSYEQYF.

The genes are TRBV2 and TRBJ1-3; maybe TRBD1 (5 bases). CDR1 is SNHLY and CDR2 is FYNNEI in the germline V gene. Trimming pared 7 bases from V and 0 bases from J, leaving 13 bases between. This CDR3 spans 15 amino acids. The CDR3 protein is CASILTEVSGNTIYF. For the CDR3, the DNA is TGTGCCAGCATTCTGACAGAGGTCTCTGGAAACACCATATATTTT.

The CDR3 DNA reads TGTGCAAGTCGCCGGGGGGTTGGTGAGCAGTACTTC. Its translation: CASRRGVGEQYF. The J gene is TRBJ2-7, the V gene TRBV12-2; the DNA was not used to check the table's D call, TRBD2. TRBV12-2 is a listed pseudogene. The CDR3 consists of 12 residues.

This clone was seen just once. The gene calls are TRBV15 and TRBJ2-1; 8 bases fit TRBD2. Germline V gene sequence: CDR1 LNHNV, CDR2 YYDKDF (reference sequence). Trimming took 0 bases from V and 6 from J; bases not matched to a gene: 7. This CDR3 region has 16 residues. This chain's CDR3 is CATSRERSGGLNEQFF. The CDR3 DNA is TGTGCCACCAGCAGAGAGAGAAGCGGGGGTCTCAATGAGCAGTTCTTC.